Shown below are 30 T cell receptor beta chains from a single sample sequenced in a study of blood T cell repertoires in COVID-19. Generated by immunoSEQ multiplex PCR, the TCRdb table keeps only in-frame clones and is missing some. The sample includes some 360,000 clones, more than 75% of them seen just once. The sequencing sample was made of peripheral blood. These receptors all stem from a woman aged 55-69 years with COVID-19, enrolled during active disease.

The V call is TRBV19, the J call TRBJ2-7; 12 bases line up with TRBD2. The germline V gene encodes CDR1 LNHDA and CDR2 SQIVND (reference sequence). V trimming: 5 bases; J trimming: 4 bases; junction bases outside the gene matches: 6. The CDR3 length is 15 residues. The CDR3 here is CASSPGLAGRYEQYF. The DNA for the CDR3 is TGTGCCAGTAGTCCAGGACTAGCGGGGAGGTACGAGCAGTACTTC. Drawing the rest from reference TRBV19 and TRBJ2-7, the complete variable domain is DGGITQSPKYLFRKEGQNVTLSCEQNLNHDAMYWYRQDPGQGLRLIYYSQIVNDFQKGDIAEGYSVSREKKESFPLTVTSAQKNPTAFYLCASSPGLAGRYEQYFGPGTRLTVT.

The chain recombines TRBV6-5 with TRBJ1-2, with D perhaps TRBD1 (6 bases). CDR3 length equals 13 residues. V was pared by 6 bases and J by 4 bases, with 12 bases between. Germline V gene data show CDR1 as MNHEY and CDR2 as SVGAGI. This CDR3 reads CASRDRQIYGYTF. The DNA of the CDR3 is TGTGCCAGCAGAGACAGGCAAATCTATGGCTACACCTTC.

This chain joins TRBV11-2 and TRBJ1-1; D unclear. Germline CDR1 reads SGHAT; CDR2 reads FQNNGV. CDR3 length: 15 residues. The V gene lost 2 bases and the J gene lost 0 bases, with 10 bases spanning the gap. In nucleotides, the CDR3 is TGTGCCAGCAGCTTAATTGACATCTTGAACACTGAAGCTTTCTTT. It codes for CASSLIDILNTEAFF.

Here the CDR3 DNA reads TGTGCCAGCAGCTGGGGGACAGGAGGGTACGAGCAGTACTTC. It specifies CASSWGTGGYEQYF. This chain joins TRBV11-2 and TRBJ2-7, with 8 bases matching TRBD1. The CDR3 covers 14 residues. J was trimmed by 4 bases and V by 4 bases; bases with no gene match: 6. Germline-derived CDR1 and CDR2 are SGHAT and FQNNGV. Using reference TRBV11-2 and TRBJ2-7 for the parts outside the CDR3, the full variable domain is EAGVAQSPRYKIIEKRQSVAFWCNPISGHATLYWYQQILGQGPKLLIQFQNNGVVDDSQLPKDRFSAERLKGVDSTLKIQPAKLEDSAVYLCASSWGTGGYEQYFGPGTRLTVT.

A word on this clone: This sample also contains other DNA sequences that code for the same CDR3. The chain carries TRBV7-9 and TRBJ1-2; 7 bases map to TRBD1. Germline V gives CDR1 SEHNR, CDR2 FQNEAQ (reference sequence). The CDR3 is made up of 15 amino acids. After removal of 1 base from V and 0 bases from J, the junction contained 2 bases not matched to a gene. The CDR3 spells CASSLVQGSNYGYTF. The CDR3 region has the DNA TGTGCCAGCAGCTTAGTACAGGGGTCTAACTATGGCTACACCTTC.

The V gene is TRBV19, the J gene TRBJ1-6; 8 bases match TRBD1. This CDR3 comprises 16 residues. V dropped 3 bases and J dropped 5; count of bases not matched to a gene: 6. Germline V gene sequence: CDR1 LNHDA, CDR2 SQIVND (reference sequence). CDR3 amino acids: CASSITGTGNNSPLHF. CDR3 nucleotide sequence: TGTGCCAGTAGTATTACCGGGACAGGAAATAATTCACCCCTCCACTTT.

The V gene is TRBV5-1, the J gene TRBJ2-7, with D tentatively TRBD2 (6 bases). Germline CDR1 SGHRS, CDR2 YFSETQ. This CDR3 has 13 amino acids. Trimming stripped 8 bases from V and 3 bases from J, with 15 bases between. The CDR3 region has the DNA TGCGCCAGTAGCGACAGCGGGTACTACGAGCAGTACTTC. It translates to CASSDSGYYEQYF.

CDR3 in DNA: TGTGCCAGCAGTGCAGGGGGCTTTGGGCCCCAGCATTTT. It encodes CASSAGGFGPQHF. The chain combines TRBV6-4 with TRBJ1-5; 8 bases are shared with TRBD1. This CDR3 has 13 amino acids. Germline V gene sequence: CDR1 MRHNA, CDR2 SNTAGT. The V and J ends lost 4 bases and 9 bases, in that order; junction bases with no gene match: 5.

In its sample, this clone was seen a few times. This chain connects TRBV11-2 to TRBJ2-3, with 8 bases aligning to TRBD2. The junction had 8 bases not matched to a gene; V was cut back by 2 bases and J by 4 bases. Germline CDR1 reads SGHAT; CDR2 reads FQNNGV. The CDR3 totals 16 residues. This chain's CDR3 is CASSLTDGGASDTQYF. The DNA for the CDR3 is TGTGCCAGCAGCTTAACTGACGGGGGGGCCTCAGATACGCAGTATTTT.

V gene TRBV5-6 combines with J gene TRBJ2-7; 8 bases are shared with TRBD1. Per germline, CDR1 SGHDT and CDR2 YYEEEE. There are 13 residues in the CDR3. V lost 1 base and J lost 3; bases outside the gene matches: 0. The CDR3 DNA sequence: TGTGCCAGCAGCTTGACAGGGGGCTACGAGCAGTACTTC. It yields the protein CASSLTGGYEQYF.

This chain joins TRBV6-5 and TRBJ2-3; perhaps TRBD2 as D (5 bases). V lost 5 bases and J lost 6, with 15 bases in between. The CDR3 runs 14 residues. Per germline, CDR1 MNHEY and CDR2 SVGAGI. CDR3 sequence reads: CASSTLVDPDTQYF. CDR3 bases: TGTGCCAGCAGTACACTAGTAGATCCGGATACGCAGTATTTT.

This rearrangement joins TRBV4-1 to TRBJ1-6; 7 positions agree with TRBD1. CDR3 size: 14 residues. Per the germline V gene, CDR1 is MGHRA and CDR2 is YSYEKL. V was pared by 2 bases and J by 13 bases, with 8 bases of the junction left unmatched. The CDR3 region is CASSQSDRFPPLHF. The DNA of the CDR3 is TGCGCCAGCAGCCAATCGGACAGGTTCCCGCCCCTCCACTTT.

The genes are TRBV6-1 and TRBJ1-2; 7 positions match TRBD1. Trimming at V came to 1 base and at J to 2 bases, leaving 7 bases not matched to a gene. From germline, CDR1 is MNHNS and CDR2 SASEGT. This CDR3 contains 16 residues. The DNA of the CDR3 is TGTGCCAGCAGTGAAGGGCCCACAGGGGCGAACTATGGCTACACCTTC. It translates to CASSEGPTGANYGYTF.

The chain is built from TRBV11-2 and TRBJ1-2, with D hard to call. The V end was cut by 3 bases, the J end by 1 base, with 6 bases between. CDR3 length: 13 amino acids. Germline V gene sequence: CDR1 SGHAT, CDR2 FQNNGV. The CDR3, as DNA: TGTGCCAGCAGCTTCCAGGATAACTATGGCTACACCTTC. Translated: CASSFQDNYGYTF.

V gene TRBV2 combines with J gene TRBJ1-2, with 8 nucleotides matching TRBD1. The CDR3 has 16 amino acids. The germline V gene encodes CDR1 SNHLY and CDR2 FYNNEI. V was clipped by 4 bases and J by 0 bases; unmatched bases: 7. CDR3: CASSAQGEAANYGYTF. The DNA of the CDR3 is TGTGCCAGCAGTGCACAGGGGGAAGCGGCTAACTATGGCTACACCTTC.

The J gene is TRBJ2-5, the V gene TRBV2; perhaps TRBD1 as D (6 bases). Germline V gene lookup returns CDR1 SNHLY and CDR2 FYNNEI. The CDR3 runs to 14 residues. Trimming removed 1 base from V and 4 bases from J, with 10 bases in between. CDR3 in amino acids: CASSEGDTGETQYF. The CDR3 DNA is TGTGCCAGCAGTGAAGGGGACACGGGAGAGACCCAGTACTTC. Filled out from reference TRBV2 and TRBJ2-5, the complete variable domain reads EPEVTQTPSHQVTQMGQEVILRCVPISNHLYFYWYRQILGQKVEFLVSFYNNEISEKSEIFDDQFSVERPDGSNFTLKIRSTKLEDSAMYFCASSEGDTGETQYFGPGTRLLVL.

The rearrangement links TRBV11-1 to TRBJ1-1; TRBD1 is a possible D gene (5 bases). Germline V gene sequence: CDR1 SGHAT, CDR2 FQDESV (reference sequence). The CDR3 length is 15 residues. V was pared by 1 base and J by 3 bases, with 12 bases between. As DNA, the CDR3 is TGTGCCAGCAGCTTAGGGGGCGCGAGGCACACTGAAGCTTTCTTT. Translation gives CASSLGGARHTEAFF.

The chain joins TRBV19 to TRBJ1-2; D perhaps matches TRBD1 (5 bases). The CDR3 consists of 15 residues. The V and J ends lost 9 bases and 1 base respectively, with 18 bases between them. CDR1 and CDR2 (germline): LNHDA, SQIVND (reference sequence). CDR3 in DNA: TGTGCCAGGGGGGGGTGTCGGTCCGATAACTATGGCTACACCTTC. Translating gives CARGGCRSDNYGYTF.

The V and J genes are TRBV18 and TRBJ2-2, with D hard to call. Germline V gene lookup returns CDR1 KGHSH and CDR2 LQKENI. Between the trimmed V and J ends, which lost 2 bases and 1 base, there was a span of 5 bases. The CDR3 has 14 amino acids. The CDR3 coding sequence is TGTGCCAGCTCACCATCCGGGAACACCGGGGAGCTGTTTTTT. Translation gives CASSPSGNTGELFF.

The chain links TRBV5-5 to TRBJ1-6; perhaps TRBD1 as D (5 bases). Deletions cut 4 bases from V and 9 bases from J, with 14 bases between. From germline, CDR1 is SGHKS and CDR2 YYEKEE (reference sequence). The CDR3 loop spans 14 amino acids. The CDR3 nucleotides are TGTGCCAGCAGCGCGGGGGACGCGAGTTCACCCCTCCACTTT. Its protein is CASSAGDASSPLHF.

V and J are TRBV5-4 and TRBJ2-3; 12 bases map to TRBD2. Germline V CDR1 and CDR2: SGHNT, YYREEE (reference sequence). V was pared by 4 bases and J by 0 bases, with 6 bases of the junction left unmatched. This CDR3 is 17 amino acids long. As DNA, the CDR3 is TGTGCCAGCAGCCCACGACTAGCGGGGGTGAGCACAGATACGCAGTATTTT. As protein: CASSPRLAGVSTDTQYF.

The J gene is TRBJ1-4, the V gene TRBV5-4; D gene ambiguous. Germline CDR1 SGHNT, CDR2 YYREEE (reference sequence). Trimming left V 4 bases short and J 2 bases short, with 12 bases between. The CDR3 runs to 15 residues. The DNA of the CDR3 is TGTGCCAGCAGCCGATCGGGTTCCACTAATGAAAAACTGTTTTTT. Translation: CASSRSGSTNEKLFF.

The V call is TRBV29-1, the J call TRBJ2-7; D is unresolved. V was cut by 0 bases and J by 2 bases, with 8 bases left in between. Germline V gene lookup returns CDR1 SQVTM and CDR2 ANQGSEA. This CDR3 has 13 residues. DNA for the CDR3: TGCAGCGTTGAAGACCTTAACACCTACGAGCAGTACTTC. It yields the protein CSVEDLNTYEQYF.

This clone was observed a handful of times. This chain connects TRBV5-5 to TRBJ1-5; TRBD1 aligns across 7 bases. This CDR3 is built from 15 residues. Per the germline V gene, CDR1 is SGHKS and CDR2 is YYEKEE (reference sequence). The V and J ends lost 4 bases and 5 bases, in that order; junction bases with no gene match: 9. Written as DNA, the CDR3 is TGTGCCAGCAGCAATGACAGGGACCTGGATCAGCCCCAGCATTTT. It yields the protein CASSNDRDLDQPQHF.

This clone was observed a few times. The chain recombines TRBV2 with TRBJ2-7; no definite D call. The CDR3 contains 11 residues. Per germline, CDR1 SNHLY and CDR2 FYNNEI. V lost 8 bases, J lost 4 bases, and 9 bases lay in between. CDR3 sequence reads: CASQLYYEQYF. The CDR3 nucleotides are TGTGCCAGCCAACTGTATTACGAGCAGTACTTC.

The V and J genes are TRBV7-3 and TRBJ1-2; D possibly corresponds to TRBD1 (5 bases). The CDR3 is 14 residues long. Germline values: CDR1 SGHTA, CDR2 FQGTGA. Trimming took off 5 bases at V and 7 bases at J, with 17 bases between the two ends. The CDR3 loop reads CASSNRRERGGYTF. The DNA for the CDR3 is TGTGCCAGCAGCAACCGGCGGGAGAGGGGTGGCTACACCTTC.

The rearrangement links TRBV5-1 to TRBJ2-3; 9 nucleotides match TRBD1. Germline CDR1 is SGHRS and CDR2 is YFSETQ. The CDR3 sequence is 15 residues long. V lost 4 bases and J lost 4; bases outside the gene matches: 7. The CDR3 nucleotides read TGCGCCAGCAGCGGAACAGGGGGCCCGGCAGATACGCAGTATTTT. Protein product: CASSGTGGPADTQYF.

The chain carries TRBV7-9 and TRBJ1-6, with 7 bases identical to TRBD1. V gave up 5 bases and J gave up 8 bases; unmatched junction bases: 9. The CDR3 consists of 15 residues. Germline CDR1 and CDR2: SEHNR and FQNEAQ (reference sequence). The CDR3 loop is CASSLWTGGDSPLHF. The CDR3 bases are TGTGCCAGCAGCCTCTGGACAGGCGGGGATTCACCCCTCCACTTT.

This clone appeared a single time. The chain recombines TRBV30 with TRBJ1-5; possible D gene TRBD1, 6 bases. The CDR3 has 14 amino acids. With 1 base removed from V and 1 base from J, the gap between germline ends came to 8 bases. Germline assignment: CDR1 GTSNPN and CDR2 SVGIG (reference sequence). CDR3 loop: CAWSEGGSNQPQHF. CDR3 coding DNA: TGTGCCTGGAGTGAGGGGGGGAGCAATCAGCCCCAGCATTTT.

The chain is built from TRBV20-1 and TRBJ1-2; D is ambiguous. Per germline, CDR1 DFQATT and CDR2 SNEGSKA (reference sequence). The CDR3 is 9 amino acids. V lost 5 bases, J lost 5 bases, and 3 bases lay in between. The CDR3, as DNA: TGCAGTGCTGTATATGGCTACACCTTC. Translated: CSAVYGYTF.